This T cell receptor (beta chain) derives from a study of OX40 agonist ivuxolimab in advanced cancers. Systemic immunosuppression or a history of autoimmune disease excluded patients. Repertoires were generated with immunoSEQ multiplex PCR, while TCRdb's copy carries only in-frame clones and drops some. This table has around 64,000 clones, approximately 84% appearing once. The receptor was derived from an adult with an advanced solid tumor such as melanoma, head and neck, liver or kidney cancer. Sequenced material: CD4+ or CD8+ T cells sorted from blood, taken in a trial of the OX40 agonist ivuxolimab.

Here the CDR3 reads CASSPGQPQHF. CDR3 nucleotide sequence: TGTGCCAGCAGCCCGGGGCAGCCCCAGCATTTT. This chain links TRBV5-4 with TRBJ1-5; D gene ambiguous. The V gene's germline CDR1 is SGHNT and CDR2 YYREEE (reference sequence). Trimming stripped 4 bases from V and 7 bases from J, with 6 bases between. There are 11 residues in the CDR3.